By frequency in the sample, the clone carrying this T cell receptor beta chain is medium-sized. What it binds is not known. The entry originates in a study of tumor-infiltrating lymphocytes in localized non-small cell lung cancer. TCRdb keeps only in-frame clones here, not all; method: immunoSEQ multiplex PCR. The top ten clones hold 11% to 15% of a sample with around 5,300 clones, around two thirds of them seen once. Points from the study as a whole: T-cell fraction did not differ between immunotypes IM1 and IM2.

The CDR3 is made up of 16 amino acids. V shed 0 bases and J 5 bases; nucleotides not matched to a gene: 9. CDR1 is SEHNR, CDR2 FQNEAQ, per germline (reference sequence). The sequenced sample consisted of uninvolved lung tissue not adjacent to the tumor. This receptor was obtained from a human donor with non-small cell lung cancer. The rearrangement joins TRBV7-9 to TRBJ1-2; 7 bases line up with TRBD1. The CDR3 DNA sequence: TGTGCCAGCAGCTTAGCCTACACCGACAGGGAGTATGGCTACACCTTC. It is translated as CASSLAYTDREYGYTF.